This TCR beta chain was sequenced in a study of identical twins. Study-wide results and caveats: Out-of-frame TCR alpha sharing in monozygotic twins exceeded recombination model predictions.

MiXCR, run by TCRdb on the 5' RACE reads, gives a single entry per CDR3 protein. Found here are under 800,000 distinct CDR3 sequences, around 20% of them singletons; the top ten hold roughly 4%. In the case of this clonotype: No antigen is known for it.

Trimming removed 3 bases at V and 8 bases at J, with 21 bases between. Germline CDR1 SGDLS, CDR2 YYNGEE. This CDR3 is built from 16 residues. The data also belong to a second study, concerning T cells expressing NK-cell markers. In that study: An anti-gamma-delta TCR antibody confined sorting to alpha-beta TCR T cells across several of the experiments. A range of 1.0-7.0% of CD8+ T cells consisted of dominant NKG2C+ clonotypes in about six donors.

Material: PBMCs. The rearrangement uses TRBV9 and TRBJ2-1; D may be TRBD1 or TRBD2 (5 bases each). This clonotype originated in a woman between 18 and 30 years old in good health. The CDR3 DNA sequence: TGTGCCAGCAGCGCCGCTACGGGGCTAGGAGGTGATGAGCAGTTCTTC. Translating it yields CASSAATGLGGDEQFF.